The 6 T cell receptor beta chains reported below all come from one sample, sequenced in a study of CD4+ T cells in melanoma. Using immunoSEQ multiplex PCR, the repertoire was profiled, and TCRdb retains in-frame clones only, with some absent. The table lists 9,500 to 12,000 clones, about 67% of them singletons, with 12% in the top ten. Sequencing was done on a sample of cells from a culture (not recorded whether cultured in vitro). The source of these receptors is a human donor with melanoma.

The rearrangement uses TRBV5-1 and TRBJ2-7; D is possibly TRBD2 (6 bases). Germline CDR1 SGHRS, CDR2 YFSETQ. The CDR3 is made up of 15 amino acids. Trimming cost V 4 bases and J 2 bases, with 16 bases left between them. The CDR3 loop is CASSVGTAVTYEQYF. The CDR3, as DNA: TGCGCCAGCAGCGTGGGGACTGCCGTTACCTACGAGCAGTACTTC.

V gene TRBV7-7 combines with J gene TRBJ1-3; 8 bases agree with TRBD1. This CDR3 is 15 amino acids long. The ends lost 5 bases at V and 0 bases at J; junction bases unmatched: 3. Germline V gene lookup returns CDR1 SSHAT and CDR2 FNYEAQ (reference sequence). The CDR3 spells CASSPGTGSGNTIYF. In nucleotides, the CDR3 is TGTGCCAGCAGCCCAGGGACAGGCTCTGGAAACACCATATATTTT.

The V and J genes are TRBV2 and TRBJ2-3; the D gene is possibly TRBD2 (6 bases). The CDR3 has 15 residues. Trimming cost V 6 bases and J 1 base, with 14 bases left between them. The germline V gene has CDR1 SNHLY and CDR2 FYNNEI. CDR3: CASRALAIGTDTQYF. DNA for the CDR3: TGTGCCAGCAGAGCCCTAGCGATCGGCACAGATACGCAGTATTTT.

CDR3 loop: CASSFGSGDGGEKLFF. DNA for the CDR3: TGTGCCAGCAGCTTCGGGTCGGGGGATGGGGGGGAAAAACTGTTTTTT. The rearrangement uses TRBV5-4 and TRBJ1-4, with D perhaps TRBD1 (5 bases). CDR3 length: 16 residues. The germline gives CDR1 SGHNT, CDR2 YYREEE (reference sequence). Trimming removed 2 bases at V and 8 bases at J, with 19 bases between.

This clone has more than one count but fewer than ten. The V gene is TRBV6-6, the J gene TRBJ1-5, with TRBD1 as a possible D gene (6 bases). CDR3 length: 14 residues. CDR1 and CDR2 from the germline V gene are MNHNY and SVGAGI (reference sequence). V was pared by 5 bases and J by 7 bases, with 15 bases between. DNA of the CDR3: TGTGCCAGCAGTACGTGGGGGGGGGCCCAGCCCCAGCATTTT. Its translation is CASSTWGGAQPQHF.

J is TRBJ1-2 and V is TRBV30; D is uncertain. Deletions cut 0 bases from V and 5 bases from J, with 10 bases between. There are 13 residues in the CDR3. Germline-derived CDR1 and CDR2 are GTSNPN and SVGIG (reference sequence). CDR3 in amino acids: CAWSVRGSYGYTF. Written as DNA, the CDR3 is TGTGCCTGGAGTGTACGCGGGTCTTATGGCTACACCTTC.